The T cell receptor beta chain under discussion was sequenced for a study of PD-L1 blockade in urothelial cancer. Whole-study context: It was in the mid-2010s that patients started atezolizumab at 1,200 mg intravenously every 3 weeks. Treatment start was followed by blood analysis at 3 weeks (second dose) and again at 6 weeks.

The sample's time point: peripheral blood 6 weeks after treatment start. V was trimmed by 2 bases and J by 0 bases, leaving 5 bases between them. Germline loops: CDR1 MDHEN, CDR2 SYDVKM. The CDR3 extends over 14 amino acids. Synthetic TCR analog templates were added to each PCR reaction. Assay: immunoSEQ multiplex PCR; the TCRdb copy retains only in-frame clones and omits some. The sample shows tens of thousands of clones, less than 95% of them seen only once. This TCR derives from a woman older than 75 with urothelial cancer. The chain couples TRBV28 to TRBJ1-3; D remains ambiguous. Here the sequenced sample was PBMCs, taken around atezolizumab (anti-PD-L1) treatment. CDR3 sequence (DNA): TGTGCCAGCAGTTTAAATCTCTCTGGAAACACCATATATTTT. Its translation: CASSLNLSGNTIYF.